This T cell receptor beta chain was sequenced in a study of identical twins. The trim removed 0 bases at V and 3 bases at J, leaving 9 bases unmatched. Germline V lookup: CDR1 MNHEY, CDR2 SMNVEV (reference sequence). The CDR3 runs to 18 residues. The table lists this clonotype with a few counts. Template switching introduced a universal primer site, and the cDNA bore unique molecular identifiers. In TCRdb, the 5' RACE reads were re-called with MiXCR into one record per CDR3 protein. This sample has approximately 600,000 distinct CDR3 sequences, with about 7.1% found just once. These records were also assigned to another study, of yellow fever vaccine responses in identical twins.

Material: PBMCs. The chain employs TRBV27 and TRBJ2-1; TRBD2 matches at 9 bases. The receptor comes from a woman aged 18-35 years in good health. CDR3 sequence (DNA): TGTGCCAGCAGTTTATCTCACGGCGGGAGGGGAAGCTACAATGAGCAGTTCTTC. Amino acids: CASSLSHGGRGSYNEQFF.